This TCR beta chain was sequenced during a study of shared clonotypes between healthy human individuals. Data came from immunoSEQ multiplex PCR; TCRdb stores just in-frame clones and leaves some out. The sample carries about 2,500,000 clones, around 94% recorded once. Germline trimming cut 4 bases from V and 1 base from J; bases unmatched to any gene: 9. This CDR3 has 17 residues. Germline V gives CDR1 LNHDA, CDR2 SQIVND (reference sequence). This TCR derives from a young man in good health. Sequencing was carried out using naive CD4+ T cells sorted from blood. As to subset: CD45RA+ positively selected. The chain couples TRBV19 to TRBJ2-7, with 11 bases matching TRBD2. CDR3 in amino acids: CASSTALTSGISYEQYF. The CDR3 DNA sequence: TGTGCCAGTAGTACCGCCCTGACTAGCGGGATATCCTACGAGCAGTACTTC.